The present TCR beta chain was sequenced within a study of blood T cell repertoires in COVID-19. Some clones are missing from TCRdb's copy, which holds only in-frame ones; the method was immunoSEQ multiplex PCR. The sample yields about 220,000 clones, more than 80% seen once. This CDR3 region has 16 residues. Between the trimmed V and J ends, which lost 2 bases and 0 bases, there was a span of 13 bases. Germline V CDR1 and CDR2: KGHSH, LQKENI. What was sequenced was PBMCs or T cells enriched from blood (not recorded which). The V and J genes are TRBV18 and TRBJ1-1; no firm D call. The TCR comes from a young woman in a cohort exposed to, infected with or recovered from COVID-19 (not recorded which). Written as DNA, the CDR3 is TGTGCCAGCTCACCAGCACGCCGGGGTATGAACACTGAAGCTTTCTTT. Amino acid sequence: CASSPARRGMNTEAFF. The variable domain in full, with the rest retrieved from reference TRBV18 and TRBJ1-1, is NAGVMQNPRHLVRRRGQEARLRCSPMKGHSHVYWYRQLPEEGLKFMVYLQKENIIDESGMPKERFSAEFPKEGPSILRIQQVVRGDSAAYFCASSPARRGMNTEAFFGQGTRLTVV.